Listed below are T cell receptor beta chains from one sample, sequenced in a study of T cells in Graves' hyperthyroidism and ophthalmopathy. Via MiXCR, TCRdb re-called the multiplex PCR reads, giving one row per CDR3 protein. The sample holds 150,000 to 200,000 distinct CDR3 sequences, less than 10% seen once. Sequencing input: blood. The receptors were sampled from a woman under 30 with Graves' hyperthyroidism that later progressed to Graves' ophthalmopathy. The CDR3 runs from the conserved cysteine through the conserved F or W. The D gene is left open where the match is weak. The listing skips clone size in some rows; elsewhere it reads once, few, many or a size class.

V: TRBV5-4
J: TRBJ1-2
D: -
size: -
CDR3: CASSLYPRTGNDYGYTF
DNA: TGTGCCAGCAGCTTGTACCCCAGGACGGGGAATGACTATGGCTACACCTTC

V: TRBV7-9
J: TRBJ1-3
D: -
size: few
CDR3: CASSLDGRPNTIYF
DNA: TGTGCCAGCAGCTTAGACGGGCGACCAAACACCATATATTTT

V: TRBV15
J: TRBJ2-1
D: -
size: few
CDR3: CATSRDRQDAGEQFF
DNA: TGTGCCACCAGCAGAGATCGACAGGACGCGGGAGAGCAGTTCTTC

V: TRBV12-5
J: TRBJ1-1
D: -
size: -
CDR3: CASAHGTVTEAFF
DNA: TGTGCTAGTGCCCATGGGACGGTAACTGAAGCTTTCTTT

V: TRBV15
J: TRBJ1-1
D: -
size: many
CDR3: CATSRADRLNTEAFF
DNA: TGTGCCACCAGCAGAGCCGACAGGTTGAACACTGAAGCTTTCTTT

V: TRBV20-1
J: TRBJ2-1
D: -
size: many
CDR3: CSARGITGSSYNEQFF
DNA: TGCAGTGCTAGAGGGATAACAGGTAGCTCCTACAATGAGCAGTTCTTC

V: TRBV20-1
J: TRBJ2-5
D: -
size: many
CDR3: CSALPGHLNQETQYF
DNA: TGCAGTGCCCTGCCGGGACACCTAAACCAAGAGACCCAGTACTTC

V: TRBV30
J: TRBJ2-7
D: -
size: many
CDR3: CAWSLQGYEQYF
DNA: TGTGCCTGGAGTCTACAGGGATACGAGCAGTACTTC

V: TRBV7-9
J: TRBJ2-2
D: -
size: many
CDR3: CASSLEGQLGTGELFF
DNA: TGTGCCAGCAGCTTAGAAGGGCAGTTAGGCACCGGGGAGCTGTTTTTT

V: TRBV12-3/TRBV12-4
J: TRBJ1-5
D: TRBD1
size: many
CDR3: CASSTQGQGDQPQHF
DNA: TGTGCCAGCAGTACCCAAGGACAGGGCGATCAGCCCCAGCATTTT

V: TRBV5-5
J: TRBJ2-1
D: -
size: -
CDR3: CASSLLTENNEQFF
DNA: TGTGCCAGCAGCTTATTAACCGAGAACAATGAGCAGTTCTTC

V: TRBV18
J: TRBJ1-1
D: -
size: -
CDR3: CASSPLTGREGEAFF
DNA: TGTGCCAGCTCACCACTAACAGGGAGGGAGGGTGAAGCTTTCTTT

V: TRBV7-3
J: TRBJ1-6
D: -
size: few
CDR3: CASSLTSRNSPLHF
DNA: TGTGCCAGCAGCTTAACGTCAAGAAATTCACCCCTCCACTTT

V: TRBV28
J: TRBJ1-6
D: TRBD1
size: many
CDR3: CASLEGAVVRNSPLHF
DNA: TGTGCCAGCCTTGAGGGGGCAGTCGTAAGAAATTCACCCCTCCACTTT

V: TRBV7-9
J: TRBJ1-5
D: -
size: few
CDR3: CASSLREPQHF
DNA: TGTGCCAGCAGCTTACGGGAGCCCCAGCATTTT

V: TRBV12-3/TRBV12-4
J: TRBJ2-7
D: -
size: many
CDR3: CASSFMTSLHCEQYF
DNA: TGTGCCAGCAGTTTTATGACGTCGCTTCACTGCGAGCAGTACTTC

V: TRBV3-1
J: TRBJ2-1
D: TRBD1
size: many
CDR3: CASRRTDRGHNEQFF
DNA: TGTGCCAGCAGGCGAACGGACAGGGGCCACAATGAGCAGTTCTTC

V: TRBV11-2
J: TRBJ2-7
D: -
size: many
CDR3: CASSPGLPKGQYF
DNA: TGTGCCAGCAGCCCGGGCCTTCCGAAAGGGCAGTACTTC

V: TRBV9
J: TRBJ2-1
D: TRBD2
size: many
CDR3: CASSVGAGAYNEQFF
DNA: TGTGCCAGCAGCGTAGGGGCGGGGGCCTACAATGAGCAGTTCTTC

V: TRBV20-1
J: TRBJ2-1
D: TRBD1
size: few
CDR3: CSARTGGSSIEQFF
DNA: TGCAGTGCACGGACAGGGGGCTCCTCTATTGAGCAGTTCTTC

V: TRBV20-1
J: TRBJ2-1
D: -
size: many
CDR3: CSATHKSEQFF
DNA: TGCAGTGCTACCCACAAGAGTGAGCAGTTCTTC

V: TRBV5-6
J: TRBJ2-5
D: TRBD2
size: -
CDR3: CASSSSLAGTWETQYF
DNA: TGTGCCAGCAGCTCTTCACTAGCGGGAACATGGGAGACCCAGTACTTC

V: TRBV20-1
J: TRBJ1-2
D: -
size: many
CDR3: CSASDTDNYGYTF
DNA: TGCAGTGCTTCGGACACCGATAACTATGGCTACACCTTC

V: TRBV2
J: TRBJ2-3
D: -
size: many
CDR3: CASSRSGGSSTDTQYF
DNA: TGTGCCAGCAGCAGAAGTGGCGGATCTAGCACAGATACGCAGTATTTT

V: TRBV10-2
J: TRBJ1-1
D: -
size: -
CDR3: CASSETGRTIMNTEAFF
DNA: TGCGCCAGCAGTGAGACAGGGAGGACCATAATGAACACTGAAGCTTTCTTT

V: TRBV10-3
J: TRBJ1-5
D: TRBD1
size: many
CDR3: CAISESTGISNQPQHF
DNA: TGTGCCATCAGTGAGTCGACAGGGATTAGCAATCAGCCCCAGCATTTT

V: TRBV28
J: TRBJ2-1
D: TRBD2
size: many
CDR3: CASRILAGGYNEQFF
DNA: TGTGCCAGCAGGATCCTAGCGGGGGGGTACAATGAGCAGTTCTTC

V: TRBV14
J: TRBJ1-1
D: TRBD1
size: many
CDR3: CASSPRQGLRGQKTEAFF
DNA: TGTGCCAGCAGCCCACGACAGGGGTTGAGGGGACAGAAGACTGAAGCTTTCTTT

V: TRBV7-8
J: TRBJ2-5
D: TRBD2
size: -
CDR3: CASSLELGLAGGTETQYF
DNA: TGTGCCAGCAGCTTGGAGTTGGGACTAGCGGGGGGGACGGAGACCCAGTACTTC

V: TRBV20-1
J: TRBJ2-1
D: -
size: many
CDR3: CSARDQAKSASYNEQFF
DNA: TGCAGTGCTAGAGATCAGGCTAAGTCGGCCTCCTACAATGAGCAGTTCTTC

V: TRBV6-2/TRBV6-3
J: TRBJ1-5
D: TRBD1
size: many
CDR3: CASRKDRASNQPQHF
DNA: TGTGCCAGCAGAAAGGACAGGGCTAGCAATCAGCCCCAGCATTTT

V: TRBV19
J: TRBJ2-7
D: -
size: few
CDR3: CATSMGNVDEQYF
DNA: TGTGCCACTAGCATGGGGAATGTGGACGAGCAGTACTTC

V: TRBV11-2
J: TRBJ1-2
D: -
size: many
CDR3: CASSLVGGYTF
DNA: TGTGCCAGCAGCTTAGTAGGTGGCTACACCTTC

V: TRBV12-5
J: TRBJ2-2
D: -
size: many
CDR3: CASGPYITTGELFF
DNA: TGTGCTAGTGGTCCCTACATAACCACCGGGGAGCTGTTTTTT

V: TRBV11-2
J: TRBJ1-3
D: -
size: many
CDR3: CASSSDRGNTIYF
DNA: TGTGCCAGCAGCTCTGACAGGGGAAACACCATATATTTT

V: TRBV30
J: TRBJ1-1
D: -
size: many
CDR3: CAWAQSLWAFF
DNA: TGTGCCTGGGCGCAGTCGCTTTGGGCTTTCTTT

V: TRBV19
J: TRBJ2-7
D: TRBD1
size: few
CDR3: CASSITGTGFYEQYF
DNA: TGTGCCAGTAGCATAACGGGGACAGGGTTCTACGAGCAGTACTTC

V: TRBV7-9
J: TRBJ2-7
D: -
size: many
CDR3: CASSLDRNAQYF
DNA: TGTGCCAGCAGCTTAGACAGGAACGCGCAGTACTTC

V: TRBV27
J: TRBJ2-3
D: -
size: many
CDR3: CASSQVGGTQYF
DNA: TGTGCCAGCAGTCAAGTGGGTGGTACGCAGTATTTT

V: TRBV12-3/TRBV12-4
J: TRBJ2-2
D: -
size: many
CDR3: CASTRTGANTGELFF
DNA: TGTGCCAGTACCCGTACGGGGGCGAACACCGGGGAGCTGTTTTTT

V: TRBV6-6
J: TRBJ2-2
D: -
size: -
CDR3: CASSYSGALNTGELFF
DNA: TGTGCCAGCAGTTACTCCGGAGCGTTGAACACCGGGGAGCTGTTTTTT

V: TRBV14
J: TRBJ2-2
D: TRBD2
size: -
CDR3: CASSRTSGGTNTGELFF
DNA: TGTGCCAGCAGCCGGACTAGCGGGGGGACGAACACCGGGGAGCTGTTTTTT

V: TRBV11-1
J: TRBJ1-2
D: TRBD1
size: many
CDR3: CASSFRGGLGYTF
DNA: TGTGCCAGCAGCTTCAGAGGGGGCCTAGGCTACACCTTC

V: TRBV6-2/TRBV6-3
J: TRBJ1-5
D: TRBD1
size: many
CDR3: CASRTTGGSNQPQHF
DNA: TGTGCCAGCAGGACCACAGGGGGTAGCAATCAGCCCCAGCATTTT

V: TRBV7-9
J: TRBJ2-5
D: TRBD1
size: many
CDR3: CASSRRQGRGETQYF
DNA: TGTGCCAGCAGCAGACGACAGGGGCGAGGGGAGACCCAGTACTTC

V: TRBV19
J: TRBJ2-7
D: -
size: few
CDR3: CASSISDTYEQYF
DNA: TGTGCCAGTAGTATTAGCGATACCTACGAGCAGTACTTC

V: TRBV20-1
J: TRBJ2-2
D: TRBD2
size: many
CDR3: CSARDRGGFYTGELFF
DNA: TGCAGTGCTAGAGATCGGGGAGGGTTTTACACCGGGGAGCTGTTTTTT

V: TRBV3-1
J: TRBJ1-2
D: -
size: many
CDR3: CASSQDHRSYGYTF
DNA: TGTGCCAGCAGCCAAGATCACAGATCCTATGGCTACACCTTC

V: TRBV6-1
J: TRBJ2-3
D: TRBD2
size: many
CDR3: CASSERRAGGLNTDTQYF
DNA: TGTGCCAGCAGTGAGAGGAGGGCGGGAGGACTCAACACAGATACGCAGTATTTT

V: TRBV11-2
J: TRBJ1-6
D: -
size: many
CDR3: CASRQTGLGNNSPLHF
DNA: TGTGCCAGCAGACAAACAGGGTTGGGCAATAATTCACCCCTCCACTTT

V: TRBV12-3/TRBV12-4
J: TRBJ1-5
D: -
size: many
CDR3: CASSLKGGNQPQHF
DNA: TGTGCCAGCAGCTTAAAGGGGGGCAATCAGCCCCAGCATTTT

V: TRBV6-1
J: TRBJ1-6
D: -
size: few
CDR3: CASSKWGGENSPLHF
DNA: TGTGCCAGCAGTAAGTGGGGGGGGGAGAATTCACCCCTCCACTTT

V: TRBV10-3
J: TRBJ1-1
D: -
size: many
CDR3: CAISEGTQNTEAFF
DNA: TGTGCCATCAGTGAGGGGACACAGAACACTGAAGCTTTCTTT

V: TRBV19
J: TRBJ2-5
D: -
size: few
CDR3: CASSPRSTGSETQYF
DNA: TGTGCCAGTAGTCCCCGAAGCACAGGGTCGGAGACCCAGTACTTC

V: TRBV6-6
J: TRBJ2-3
D: -
size: -
CDR3: CASSYSPRGLSTDTQYF
DNA: TGTGCCAGCAGTTACTCTCCCCGGGGGCTGAGCACAGATACGCAGTATTTT

V: TRBV13
J: TRBJ1-6
D: -
size: many
CDR3: CASSLVGGASPLHF
DNA: TGTGCCAGCAGCTTAGTCGGGGGCGCATCACCCCTCCACTTT

V: TRBV6-1
J: TRBJ1-1
D: -
size: many
CDR3: CASVGGPGDTEAFF
DNA: TGTGCCAGCGTTGGGGGACCTGGGGACACTGAAGCTTTCTTT

V: TRBV7-9
J: TRBJ1-1
D: -
size: -
CDR3: CASSLGEPWATEAFF
DNA: TGTGCCAGCAGTTTAGGGGAGCCATGGGCCACTGAAGCTTTCTTT

V: TRBV5-1
J: TRBJ2-1
D: TRBD2
size: many
CDR3: CASSIEGLAGGPEDEQFF
DNA: TGCGCCAGCAGCATAGAAGGACTAGCGGGAGGCCCGGAGGATGAGCAGTTCTTC